This TCR beta chain comes out of a study of T cells expressing NK-cell markers. At the level of the study: The authors derived TCR beta repertoires from sorted CD3+CD56+NKG2C+, CD3+CD56+NKG2C- and CD3+CD56-NKG2C+ T cells.

Germline V gives CDR1 MNHNS, CDR2 SASEGT. The CDR3 totals 14 residues. TCRdb re-called the 5' RACE reads; one entry per CDR3 protein, DNA not given. The sample totals about 380,000 distinct CDR3 sequences. The chain carries TRBV6-1 and TRBJ1-5; the D call from TCRdb, TRBD1, cannot be confirmed without DNA. The clonotype originates from a man aged 18-69 years in good health. The sample taken for sequencing was blood T cells: a sorted CD56 or NKG2C T cell subset, CD4+ or CD8+ T cells, or bulk PBMC T cells (not recorded which). The CDR3 sequence is CASSIGGTAQPQHF.